These T cell receptor beta chains were read from a single sample in a study of human T cells and chemical hapten exposure. TCRdb analysed the 5' RACE reads with MiXCR anew, one entry per CDR3 protein. The sample has 81,000 or so distinct CDR3 sequences; more than 7.5% are singletons. The source of these receptors is a male donor in good health. The CDR3 runs from the conserved cysteine through the conserved F or W. D genes are given only for firm matches. The size field is filled for only some rows; it gives once, few, many or a size class.

D gene | clone size | J gene | V gene | CDR3 protein | CDR3 DNA
NA | few | TRBJ1-2 | TRBV12-3/TRBV12-4 | CASSFKVEDGYTF | TGTGCCAGCAGTTTTAAGGTGGAAGATGGCTACACCTTC
NA | many | TRBJ2-7 | TRBV7-9 | CASTPRDRIHEQYF | TGTGCCAGCACCCCCCGTGACAGAATTCACGAGCAGTACTTC
NA | many | TRBJ1-1 | TRBV20-1 | CSAPTGLGAEAFF | TGCAGTGCCCCAACAGGTCTGGGGGCTGAAGCTTTCTTT
NA | NA | TRBJ2-6 | TRBV6-6 | CASMAGANVLTF | TGTGCCAGCATGGCTGGGGCCAACGTCCTGACTTTC
NA | few | TRBJ2-7 | TRBV20-1 | CSAPGERGPYEQYF | TGCAGTGCCCCGGGAGAGAGGGGGCCCTACGAGCAGTACTTC
NA | few | TRBJ1-1 | TRBV12-3/TRBV12-4 | CASSPSPGKNTEAFF | TGTGCCAGCAGTCCCTCCCCGGGAAAGAACACTGAAGCTTTCTTT
NA | NA | TRBJ1-5 | TRBV7-2 | CASSLNWTGGNQPQHF | TGTGCCAGCAGCCTAAACTGGACCGGAGGCAATCAGCCCCAGCATTTT
NA | many | TRBJ1-1 | TRBV12-5 | CASGRGDATEAFF | TGTGCTAGTGGCCGAGGGGACGCCACTGAAGCTTTCTTT
NA | many | TRBJ2-7 | TRBV5-6 | CASSLGAGSYEQYF | TGTGCCAGCAGCTTGGGTGCGGGCTCGTACGAGCAGTACTTC
TRBD2 | few | TRBJ2-3 | TRBV5-4 | CASFPGLAVTDTQYF | TGTGCCAGCTTCCCGGGACTAGCGGTCACAGATACGCAGTATTTT